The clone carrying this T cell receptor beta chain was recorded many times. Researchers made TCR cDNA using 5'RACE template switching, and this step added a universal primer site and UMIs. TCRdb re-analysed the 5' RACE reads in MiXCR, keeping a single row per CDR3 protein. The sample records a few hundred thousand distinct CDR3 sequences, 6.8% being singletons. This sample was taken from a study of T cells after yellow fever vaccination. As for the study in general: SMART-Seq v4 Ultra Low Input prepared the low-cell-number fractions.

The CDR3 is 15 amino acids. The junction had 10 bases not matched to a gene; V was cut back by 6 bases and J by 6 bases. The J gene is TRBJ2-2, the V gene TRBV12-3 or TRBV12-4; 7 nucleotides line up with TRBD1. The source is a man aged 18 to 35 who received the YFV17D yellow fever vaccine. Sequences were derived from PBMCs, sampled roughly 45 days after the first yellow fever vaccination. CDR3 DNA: TGTGCCAGCAGCCTCCCTGACAGGGTCCCCGGGGAGCTGTTTTTT. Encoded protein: CASSLPDRVPGELFF.